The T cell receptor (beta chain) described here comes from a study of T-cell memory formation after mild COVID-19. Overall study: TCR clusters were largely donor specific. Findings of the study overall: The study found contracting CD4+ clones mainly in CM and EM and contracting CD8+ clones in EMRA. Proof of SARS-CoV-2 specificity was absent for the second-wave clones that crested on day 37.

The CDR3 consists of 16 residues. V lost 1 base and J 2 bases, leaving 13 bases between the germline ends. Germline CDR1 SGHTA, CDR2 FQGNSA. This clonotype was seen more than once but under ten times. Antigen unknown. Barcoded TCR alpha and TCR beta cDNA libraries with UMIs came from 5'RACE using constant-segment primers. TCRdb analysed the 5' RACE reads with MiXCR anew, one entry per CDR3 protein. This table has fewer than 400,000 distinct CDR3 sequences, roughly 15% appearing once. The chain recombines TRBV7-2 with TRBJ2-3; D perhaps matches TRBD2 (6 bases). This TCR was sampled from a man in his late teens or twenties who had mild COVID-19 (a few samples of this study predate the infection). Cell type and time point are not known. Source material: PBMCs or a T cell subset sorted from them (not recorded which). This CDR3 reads CASSLVSRGNTDTQYF. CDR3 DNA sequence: TGTGCCAGCAGCTTAGTTTCGCGGGGAAACACAGATACGCAGTATTTT. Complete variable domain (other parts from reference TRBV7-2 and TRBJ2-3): GAGVSQSPSNKVTEKGKDVELRCDPISGHTALYWYRQSLGQGLEFLIYFQGNSAPDKSGLPSDRFSAERTGGSVSTLTIQRTQQEDSAVYLCASSLVSRGNTDTQYFGPGTRLTVL.